This T cell receptor beta chain appears in the sequencing data of a study of T cell changes during pregnancy in multiple sclerosis. V trimming: 5 bases; J trimming: 7 bases; junction bases outside the gene matches: 9. Germline V CDR1 and CDR2: LNHNV, YYDKDF (reference sequence). This CDR3 is 15 amino acids long. Data came from immunoSEQ multiplex PCR; TCRdb stores just in-frame clones and leaves some out. The sample has 69,000 or so clones, 92% seen once; the top ten hold roughly 2%. This specimen was peripheral blood, taken in the third trimester of pregnancy. This TCR derives from a female donor in good health, enrolled as a control in a pregnancy study. The chain combines TRBV15 with TRBJ2-2, with 8 bases identical to TRBD1. CDR3 loop: CATSARQGPGGELFF. The CDR3 DNA is TGTGCCACCAGCGCCAGACAGGGGCCCGGCGGGGAGCTGTTTTTT.